Presented here are 5 T cell receptor beta chains from one specimen sequenced in a study of blood T cell repertoires in COVID-19. TCRdb's copy holds only in-frame clones and misses some; the assay was immunoSEQ multiplex PCR. The sample includes 300,000 to 450,000 clones, roughly 86% of them seen just once. The material sequenced was PBMCs or T cells enriched from blood (not recorded which). Receptors were obtained from a man aged 35 to 55 in a cohort exposed to, infected with or recovered from COVID-19 (not recorded which).

V gene TRBV28 combines with J gene TRBJ1-4, with D possibly TRBD1 on 5 matching bases. Germline CDR1 is MDHEN and CDR2 is SYDVKM. This CDR3 contains 12 residues. V was clipped by 6 bases and J by 11 bases, with 13 bases between them. The DNA for the CDR3 is TGTGCCAGCAGGCAGACAGACGCTAAACTGTTTTTT. Its translation: CASRQTDAKLFF.

The CDR3: CASSEVLRGSYEQYF. The CDR3 nucleotides are TGTGCCAGCAGCGAGGTACTTAGGGGTAGCTACGAGCAGTACTTC. V gene TRBV2 combines with J gene TRBJ2-7; a possible D gene is TRBD1 (5 bases). V lost 6 bases, J lost 3 bases, and 18 bases lay in between. This CDR3 is 15 amino acids long. Germline CDR1 SNHLY, CDR2 FYNNEI.

This clone was recorded once. The gene calls are TRBV14 and TRBJ2-2; TRBD2 matches 7 bases. CDR1 SGHDN and CDR2 FVKESK come from the germline V gene. The junction had 12 bases not matched to a gene; V was cut back by 4 bases and J by 4 bases. The CDR3 is 17 residues long. The CDR3 nucleotides are TGTGCCAGCAGCCTTCTGACGACTAGCTGGGGCACCGGGGAGCTGTTTTTT. It encodes CASSLLTTSWGTGELFF.

The CDR3 DNA reads TGTGCCAGCAGTTATGTAACCGGGACAGGGGTACTCGAGCAGTACTTC. Translation: CASSYVTGTGVLEQYF. The rearrangement joins TRBV6-5 to TRBJ2-7, with 10 bases matching TRBD1. In germline, CDR1 is MNHEY, CDR2 SVGAGI. There are 16 residues in the CDR3. The V and J ends lost 3 bases and 6 bases, in that order; junction bases with no gene match: 11.

V is TRBV19 and J is TRBJ2-2; the D gene is possibly TRBD2 (5 bases). CDR3 length equals 15 residues. Germline V CDR1 and CDR2: LNHDA, SQIVND (reference sequence). Trimming cost V 3 bases and J 7 bases, with 15 bases left between them. The DNA for the CDR3 is TGTGCCAGTAGTATTAAGGTCGGAGGCGGCGGGGAGCTGTTTTTT. Its protein is CASSIKVGGGGELFF.